This T cell receptor beta chain was observed in a study of blood T cell repertoires in COVID-19. CDR3 size: 13 residues. Germline CDR1 SGHTA, CDR2 FQGNSA. Unmatched junction bases numbered 7, after V lost 5 bases and J lost 12 bases. The protocol was immunoSEQ multiplex PCR, while the TCRdb copy is restricted to in-frame clones and leaves out a portion. The repertoire includes about 220,000 clones, about four fifths of them detected once, and approximately 3.1% sits in the top ten. The chain recombines TRBV7-2 with TRBJ1-4; 9 nucleotides agree with TRBD1. The sequenced sample consisted of PBMCs or T cells enriched from blood (not recorded which). The receptor comes from a woman aged 55-70 years who had recovered from COVID-19. The CDR3 is CASSTGQGGELFF. CDR3 coding DNA: TGTGCCAGCAGCACGGGACAGGGTGGGGAACTGTTTTTT.